The 24 T cell receptor beta chains in this list originate from one sample, sequenced in a study of cytomegalovirus exposure and HLA in healthy donors. Both 60 Vbeta primers and 13 Jbeta primers went into the PCR. Sequencing used immunoSEQ multiplex PCR; TCRdb keeps in-frame clones, though not all of them. The repertoire consists of roughly 100,000 clones, with around four fifths occurring once and the leading ten covering over 7.5%. The sample taken for sequencing was PBMCs. The receptors originated from a woman aged 40 to 50 in good health and CMV-seropositive.

The chain is built from TRBV2 and TRBJ2-3; D might be TRBD2 (5 bases). The CDR3 covers 12 residues. CDR1 and CDR2 from the germline V gene are SNHLY and FYNNEI. V shed 4 bases and J shed 6 bases, with 8 bases lying between them. This CDR3 reads CASSAGWDTQYF. The CDR3, as DNA: TGTGCCAGCAGTGCGGGGTGGGATACGCAGTATTTT.

The chain is built from TRBV28 and TRBJ1-2; TRBD1 might be the D (6 bases). CDR3 length equals 15 residues. Germline assignment: CDR1 MDHEN and CDR2 SYDVKM. V lost 3 bases, J lost 7 bases, and 18 bases lay in between. Written as DNA, the CDR3 is TGTGCCAGCAGTTTGCAGCAGGGGTTTTCTGGTGGCTACACCTTC. Protein sequence: CASSLQQGFSGGYTF.

This clone was observed a handful of times. The chain recombines TRBV27 with TRBJ2-2, with TRBD2 identical over 10 bases. Germline lookup yields CDR1 MNHEY and CDR2 SMNVEV (reference sequence). This CDR3 has 15 residues. Trimming at V came to 8 bases and at J to 6 bases, leaving 9 bases not matched to a gene. The CDR3 DNA is TGTGCCAGCGGCAAAGGGACTAGCGATGCCGGGGAGCTGTTTTTT. This codes for CASGKGTSDAGELFF.

This clone occurred once. This chain uses TRBV7-6 with TRBJ1-2; possibly TRBD1 for D (6 bases). This CDR3 contains 12 residues. Trimming cost V 4 bases and J 5 bases, with 8 bases left between them. The germline V gene has CDR1 SGHVS and CDR2 FNYEAQ. CDR3 in amino acids: CASSSTGYGYTF. CDR3 sequence (DNA): TGTGCCAGCAGCTCAACAGGGTATGGCTACACCTTC.

This sequence joins TRBV28 and TRBJ1-5; no definite D call. From germline, CDR1 is MDHEN and CDR2 SYDVKM. V lost 5 bases, J lost 7 bases, and 12 bases lay in between. This CDR3 has 13 residues. The CDR3 sequence: CASSVAGSQPQHF. CDR3 sequence (DNA): TGTGCCAGCAGTGTTGCGGGGAGCCAGCCCCAGCATTTT.

The V and J genes are TRBV9 and TRBJ2-5; D perhaps matches TRBD2 (6 bases). Between the trimmed V and J ends, which lost 0 bases and 5 bases, there was a span of 8 bases. CDR1 is SGDLS and CDR2 is YYNGEE in the germline V gene. The CDR3 spans 13 residues. The CDR3 region is CASSVGGEETQYF. CDR3 sequence (DNA): TGTGCCAGCAGCGTAGGGGGGGAGGAGACCCAGTACTTC.

The rearrangement joins TRBV6-5 to TRBJ2-5; maybe TRBD2 (6 bases). The CDR3 runs 13 residues. Germline V lookup: CDR1 MNHEY, CDR2 SVGAGI. V was cut by 2 bases and J by 5 bases, with 9 bases left in between. CDR3 amino acids: CASSYVSGETQYF. The DNA for the CDR3 is TGTGCCAGCAGTTACGTGAGCGGGGAGACCCAGTACTTC.

This clone was detected only once. V is TRBV5-4 and J is TRBJ2-4; D gene uncertain. Trimming took off 3 bases at V and 0 bases at J, with 7 bases between the two ends. The CDR3 is 14 residues long. Germline V gene sequence: CDR1 SGHNT, CDR2 YYREEE (reference sequence). This CDR3 is CASSSKLAKNIQYF. CDR3 bases: TGTGCCAGCAGCTCAAAGCTAGCCAAAAACATTCAGTACTTC.

The chain is built from TRBV5-1 and TRBJ2-7; 8 nucleotides align to TRBD1. The germline V gene encodes CDR1 SGHRS and CDR2 YFSETQ. The CDR3 runs to 17 residues. V lost 4 bases, J lost 5 bases, and 17 bases stayed unmatched. The CDR3 loop is CASSAVEAGTGINEQYF. The CDR3 DNA is TGCGCCAGCAGCGCGGTCGAGGCCGGGACAGGAATAAACGAGCAGTACTTC.

The CDR3 region is CASSSRLAGESDTQYF. In nucleotides, the CDR3 is TGTGCCAGCAGTTCCAGACTAGCGGGAGAATCAGATACGCAGTATTTT. V and J are TRBV28 and TRBJ2-3; 12 nucleotides line up with TRBD2. CDR3 length: 16 residues. Germline lookup yields CDR1 MDHEN and CDR2 SYDVKM. The junction had 6 bases not matched to a gene; V was cut back by 4 bases and J by 4 bases.

The V gene is TRBV13, the J gene TRBJ2-7; 14 nucleotides match TRBD2. The V segment lost 0 bases and the J segment 5 bases; nucleotides outside the gene matches: 3. This CDR3 comprises 16 residues. Germline CDR1 and CDR2: PRHDT and FYEKMQ (reference sequence). Here the CDR3 reads CASSLGGLAGVDEQYF. Written as DNA, the CDR3 is TGTGCCAGCAGCTTAGGGGGACTAGCGGGAGTAGACGAGCAGTACTTC.

This clone appeared a few times. This sequence joins TRBV27 and TRBJ2-5, with 7 bases that match TRBD2. The CDR3 covers 13 residues. Germline values: CDR1 MNHEY, CDR2 SMNVEV (reference sequence). V was pared by 4 bases and J by 4 bases, with 3 bases of the junction left unmatched. The DNA of the CDR3 is TGTGCCAGCAGTTCGACTAGCAGAGAGACCCAGTACTTC. This codes for CASSSTSRETQYF.

DNA for the CDR3: TGTGCCAGCAGCTCGATCAGGGGGTGGGCCTACGAGCAGTACTTC. This sequence encodes CASSSIRGWAYEQYF. The chain combines TRBV11-2 with TRBJ2-7; 7 bases line up with TRBD1. J was trimmed by 2 bases and V by 4 bases; bases with no gene match: 8. This CDR3 is 15 amino acids long. In germline, CDR1 is SGHAT, CDR2 FQNNGV.

V is TRBV5-1 and J is TRBJ2-1; 7 positions agree with TRBD1. With V trimmed by 8 bases and J by 1 base, 9 bases remained unmatched. The CDR3 totals 15 residues. Germline-derived CDR1 and CDR2 are SGHRS and YFSETQ. In DNA, the CDR3 is TGCGCCAGTACCCTCACGACAGGGTCCTACAATGAGCAGTTCTTC. Its translation is CASTLTTGSYNEQFF.

The gene calls are TRBV5-1 and TRBJ2-7; 10 bases line up with TRBD2. The CDR3 length is 14 residues. Germline CDR1 is SGHRS and CDR2 is YFSETQ. J was trimmed by 9 bases and V by 5 bases; bases with no gene match: 11. The CDR3 region is CASRPLAGGQVQYF. In DNA form, the CDR3 reads TGCGCCAGCAGGCCCTTAGCGGGAGGTCAGGTGCAGTACTTC. Full variable domain (remainder filled in from reference TRBV5-1 and TRBJ2-7): KAGVTQTPRYLIKTRGQQVTLSCSPISGHRSVSWYQQTPGQGLQFLFEYFSETQRNKGNFPGRFSGRQFSNSRSEMNVSTLELGDSALYLCASRPLAGGQVQYFGPGTRLTVT.

V is TRBV6-6 and J is TRBJ1-1, with D hard to call. V gave up 4 bases and J gave up 4 bases, with 16 bases separating them. CDR3 length equals 15 residues. Per germline, CDR1 MNHNY and CDR2 SVGAGI (reference sequence). The CDR3 sequence: CASSFSLTQRTEAFF. The CDR3 region has the DNA TGTGCCAGCAGTTTTTCTTTGACGCAGCGCACTGAAGCTTTCTTT.

The V and J genes are TRBV7-9 and TRBJ1-4; 7 bases are shared with TRBD1. Losses at the gene ends were 6 bases for V and 3 bases for J; bases not matched to a gene: 4. The CDR3 is made up of 14 amino acids. From germline, CDR1 is SEHNR and CDR2 FQNEAQ (reference sequence). The CDR3 DNA reads TGTGCCAGCAGACTCCAGGGGGCTAATGAAAAACTGTTTTTT. The encoded protein is CASRLQGANEKLFF.

The rearrangement uses TRBV5-1 and TRBJ1-1; D is perhaps TRBD1 (5 bases). Trimming cost V 2 bases and J 0 bases, with 11 bases left between them. The germline CDR1 and CDR2 sequences are SGHRS and YFSETQ. The CDR3 loop spans 15 amino acids. The CDR3 DNA follows: TGCGCCAGCAGCTTCCTAGGGGCTTTGAACACTGAAGCTTTCTTT. Amino acid sequence: CASSFLGALNTEAFF.

This clone has a single count. The chain couples TRBV28 to TRBJ1-5, with D unclear. The V and J ends lost 7 bases and 3 bases respectively, with 16 bases between them. Germline values: CDR1 MDHEN, CDR2 SYDVKM. This CDR3 comprises 15 residues. The CDR3 region has the DNA TGTGCCAGCACCCCCCGTGGCAAAAACAATCAGCCCCAGCATTTT. Protein sequence: CASTPRGKNNQPQHF.

The rearrangement links TRBV19 to TRBJ1-4; 9 nucleotides align to TRBD1. This CDR3 spans 14 amino acids. The V gene's germline CDR1 is LNHDA and CDR2 SQIVND (reference sequence). J lost 6 bases, V lost 6 bases, and 5 bases had no gene match. CDR3 coding DNA: TGTGCCAGTAGGGACAGGGGAAAGGATGAAAAACTGTTTTTT. Its protein product is CASRDRGKDEKLFF. The complete variable domain, with remaining parts taken from reference TRBV19 and TRBJ1-4, reads DGGITQSPKYLFRKEGQNVTLSCEQNLNHDAMYWYRQDPGQGLRLIYYSQIVNDFQKGDIAEGYSVSREKKESFPLTVTSAQKNPTAFYLCASRDRGKDEKLFFGSGTQLSVL.

V and J are TRBV14 and TRBJ2-5; TRBD2 matches at 10 bases. Germline V gene lookup returns CDR1 SGHDN and CDR2 FVKESK. The length of the CDR3 is 18 residues. Trimming took 4 bases from V and 4 from J; bases not matched to a gene: 15. The CDR3 sequence: CASSPLLAGERLIETQYF. The CDR3 DNA reads TGTGCCAGCAGCCCCTTGCTAGCGGGAGAACGGTTGATAGAGACCCAGTACTTC.

A few counts support this clone. V and J are TRBV2 and TRBJ2-7, with D perhaps TRBD1 (5 bases). Germline CDR1 reads SNHLY; CDR2 reads FYNNEI. Trimming cost V 7 bases and J 1 base, with 14 bases left between them. This CDR3 has 14 amino acids. The CDR3 DNA is TGTGCCAGCAAGGGGCAGGGCACTTCCTACGAGCAGTACTTC. Translating it yields CASKGQGTSYEQYF.

The gene calls are TRBV2 and TRBJ2-2; TRBD2 aligns across 8 bases. Germline trimming cut 3 bases from V and 3 bases from J; bases unmatched to any gene: 3. CDR1 is SNHLY, CDR2 FYNNEI, per germline. This CDR3 has 15 residues. CDR3 in DNA: TGTGCCAGCAGTGATCGAGCGGGGGACACCGGGGAGCTGTTTTTT. Translating it yields CASSDRAGDTGELFF.

V usage is TRBV29-1 and J usage is TRBJ2-1, with D maybe TRBD2 (5 bases). The CDR3 length is 14 residues. CDR1 SQVTM and CDR2 ANQGSEA come from the germline V gene. Trimming removed 5 bases from V and 9 bases from J, with 20 bases in between. CDR3 sequence reads: CSVSAGIASSEQFF. The CDR3 DNA is TGCAGCGTTTCAGCCGGGATAGCGAGCAGTGAGCAGTTCTTC.